These T cell receptor beta chains were read from a single sample in a study of blood T cell repertoires in COVID-19. The repertoire was sequenced with immunoSEQ multiplex PCR; TCRdb's copy has only in-frame clones and lacks some. The sample has around 70,000 clones, around 77% seen once. Sequenced input: peripheral blood. These receptors were collected from a human donor in a cohort sampled during active COVID-19. Each CDR3 is given with its conserved first and last residue. D genes are given only for firm matches. Clone size appears in some rows only: once, few, many, or a class for an expanded clone.

V gene: TRBV7-9
J gene: TRBJ2-1
clone size: NA
D gene: NA
CDR3 protein: CASSLRERGGEQFF
CDR3 DNA: TGTGCCAGCAGCTTACGGGAGAGGGGAGGTGAGCAGTTCTTC

V gene: TRBV30
J gene: TRBJ1-2
clone size: once
D gene: TRBD1
CDR3 protein: CAWSDRGHGYTF
CDR3 DNA: TGTGCCTGGAGCGACAGGGGGCATGGCTACACCTTC

V gene: TRBV4-3
J gene: TRBJ1-4
clone size: NA
D gene: TRBD1
CDR3 protein: CASSRAPGQGDEKLFF
CDR3 DNA: TGCGCCAGCAGCCGAGCGCCGGGACAGGGGGACGAAAAACTGTTTTTT

V gene: TRBV5-1
J gene: TRBJ1-2
clone size: NA
D gene: TRBD1
CDR3 protein: CASSLETGAGGGYTF
CDR3 DNA: TGCGCCAGCAGCTTGGAAACAGGGGCTGGCGGAGGCTACACCTTC

V gene: TRBV5-1
J gene: TRBJ1-2
clone size: NA
D gene: TRBD1
CDR3 protein: CASSNRTGGYGYTF
CDR3 DNA: TGCGCCAGCAGCAATCGGACAGGAGGCTATGGCTACACCTTC

V gene: TRBV7-9
J gene: TRBJ1-3
clone size: NA
D gene: TRBD1
CDR3 protein: CASSSTGSGNTIYF
CDR3 DNA: TGTGCCAGCAGCTCGACAGGGTCTGGAAACACCATATATTTT

V gene: TRBV19
J gene: TRBJ1-4
clone size: NA
D gene: TRBD1
CDR3 protein: CASSRKDRSNEKLFF
CDR3 DNA: TGTGCCAGTAGTAGGAAGGACAGGAGTAATGAAAAACTGTTTTTT

V gene: TRBV29-1
J gene: TRBJ1-2
clone size: once
D gene: NA
CDR3 protein: CSVEEAVGFYGYTF
CDR3 DNA: TGCAGCGTTGAAGAGGCGGTCGGGTTCTATGGCTACACCTTC

V gene: TRBV2
J gene: TRBJ2-6
clone size: NA
D gene: TRBD2
CDR3 protein: CASSQLAVTPGANVLTF
CDR3 DNA: TGTGCCAGCAGTCAACTAGCGGTAACCCCCGGGGCCAACGTCCTGACTTTC

V gene: TRBV9
J gene: TRBJ2-7
clone size: NA
D gene: TRBD2
CDR3 protein: CASSVGGSPPGEQYF
CDR3 DNA: TGTGCCAGCAGCGTCGGCGGGAGCCCTCCCGGCGAGCAGTACTTC

V gene: TRBV18
J gene: TRBJ2-2
clone size: NA
D gene: TRBD1
CDR3 protein: CASSHGTGVTGELFF
CDR3 DNA: TGTGCCAGCTCACACGGGACAGGGGTCACCGGGGAGCTGTTTTTT

V gene: TRBV11-2
J gene: TRBJ2-4
clone size: NA
D gene: NA
CDR3 protein: CASSFRRSGDLKNIQYF
CDR3 DNA: TGTGCCAGCAGCTTCCGGCGCTCAGGGGACCTCAAAAACATTCAGTACTTC

V gene: TRBV3-1/TRBV3-2
J gene: TRBJ2-1
clone size: NA
D gene: TRBD1
CDR3 protein: CASRTGTGTYNEQFF
CDR3 DNA: TGTGCCAGCAGGACTGGGACAGGGACCTACAATGAGCAGTTCTTC

V gene: TRBV20-1
J gene: TRBJ2-7
clone size: few
D gene: TRBD2
CDR3 protein: CSASPLAGGPAGEQYF
CDR3 DNA: TGCAGTGCTAGTCCATTAGCGGGAGGGCCAGCCGGCGAGCAGTACTTC

V gene: TRBV28
J gene: TRBJ2-1
clone size: NA
D gene: TRBD2
CDR3 protein: CASSSSLAGAGNEQFF
CDR3 DNA: TGTGCCAGCAGTTCCTCACTAGCGGGGGCGGGGAATGAGCAGTTCTTC

V gene: TRBV6-5
J gene: TRBJ2-7
clone size: NA
D gene: NA
CDR3 protein: CASWGVPAYEQYF
CDR3 DNA: TGTGCCAGTTGGGGAGTCCCCGCCTACGAGCAGTACTTC

V gene: TRBV30
J gene: TRBJ1-5
clone size: NA
D gene: NA
CDR3 protein: CAWSRETVNNQPQHF
CDR3 DNA: TGTGCCTGGAGTAGAGAGACAGTTAACAATCAGCCCCAGCATTTT

V gene: TRBV4-3
J gene: TRBJ2-7
clone size: NA
D gene: NA
CDR3 protein: CASSQDNKGFYEQYF
CDR3 DNA: TGCGCCAGCAGCCAAGATAATAAGGGGTTCTACGAGCAGTACTTC

V gene: TRBV9
J gene: TRBJ1-6
clone size: NA
D gene: NA
CDR3 protein: CASSLRGGQDNSPLHF
CDR3 DNA: TGTGCCAGCAGCCTAAGAGGGGGACAAGATAATTCACCCCTCCACTTT

V gene: TRBV27
J gene: TRBJ2-6
clone size: NA
D gene: TRBD2
CDR3 protein: CASRGTSGRAFLDGANVLTF
CDR3 DNA: TGTGCCAGCAGAGGGACTAGCGGGAGGGCCTTTTTAGACGGGGCCAACGTCCTGACTTTC

V gene: TRBV4-2
J gene: TRBJ1-5
clone size: NA
D gene: NA
CDR3 protein: CASSQSFNQPQHF
CDR3 DNA: TGTGCCAGCAGCCAGAGCTTCAATCAGCCCCAGCATTTT

V gene: TRBV7-9
J gene: TRBJ2-3
clone size: NA
D gene: TRBD2
CDR3 protein: CASSSTSGRADTQYF
CDR3 DNA: TGTGCCAGCAGCTCCACTAGCGGGAGGGCAGATACGCAGTATTTT

V gene: TRBV5-6
J gene: TRBJ2-6
clone size: few
D gene: NA
CDR3 protein: CASSPRVQISGANVLTF
CDR3 DNA: TGTGCCAGCAGCCCGAGGGTTCAGATCTCTGGGGCCAACGTCCTGACTTTC

V gene: TRBV7-2
J gene: TRBJ2-2
clone size: NA
D gene: NA
CDR3 protein: CASSPRDRLFF
CDR3 DNA: TGTGCCAGCAGCCCCCGCGACAGGTTGTTTTTT

V gene: TRBV7-9
J gene: TRBJ1-2
clone size: NA
D gene: NA
CDR3 protein: CAGRGNYGYTF
CDR3 DNA: TGTGCGGGGAGGGGGAACTATGGCTACACCTTC

V gene: TRBV3-1/TRBV3-2
J gene: TRBJ1-2
clone size: NA
D gene: TRBD1
CDR3 protein: CASSPSDRAGYTF
CDR3 DNA: TGTGCCAGCAGCCCGTCCGACAGGGCTGGCTACACCTTC

V gene: TRBV9
J gene: TRBJ2-7
clone size: NA
D gene: NA
CDR3 protein: CASSAPPRHEQYF
CDR3 DNA: TGTGCCAGCAGCGCCCCCCCCAGGCATGAGCAGTACTTC

V gene: TRBV4-2
J gene: TRBJ1-3
clone size: once
D gene: TRBD1
CDR3 protein: CASSQGTGRGNTIYF
CDR3 DNA: TGTGCCAGCAGCCAAGGGACAGGGAGGGGAAACACCATATATTTT

V gene: TRBV19
J gene: TRBJ2-2
clone size: NA
D gene: TRBD2
CDR3 protein: CASRGLAGGPGTGELFF
CDR3 DNA: TGTGCCAGTAGGGGACTAGCGGGAGGGCCGGGCACCGGGGAGCTGTTTTTT

V gene: TRBV5-1
J gene: TRBJ1-4
clone size: NA
D gene: NA
CDR3 protein: CASSLQGYATNEKLFF
CDR3 DNA: TGCGCCAGCAGCTTGCAGGGTTATGCAACTAATGAAAAACTGTTTTTT

V gene: TRBV5-1
J gene: TRBJ1-2
clone size: NA
D gene: NA
CDR3 protein: CASSLEAGIYGYTF
CDR3 DNA: TGCGCCAGCAGCTTGGAGGCAGGGATTTATGGCTACACCTTC

V gene: TRBV28
J gene: TRBJ2-7
clone size: few
D gene: TRBD1
CDR3 protein: CASNPTGDEQYF
CDR3 DNA: TGTGCCAGCAACCCAACAGGGGACGAGCAGTACTTC

V gene: TRBV16
J gene: TRBJ1-4
clone size: NA
D gene: NA
CDR3 protein: CASSQRGFNEKLFF
CDR3 DNA: TGTGCCAGCAGCCAAAGGGGTTTTAATGAAAAACTGTTTTTT

V gene: TRBV7-9
J gene: TRBJ2-7
clone size: NA
D gene: TRBD2
CDR3 protein: CAIRGGTSGSLSYEQYF
CDR3 DNA: TGTGCCATCCGGGGTGGTACTAGCGGGAGCCTCTCCTACGAGCAGTACTTC

V gene: TRBV4-3
J gene: TRBJ2-7
clone size: NA
D gene: NA
CDR3 protein: CASSQGWHSYEQYF
CDR3 DNA: TGCGCCAGCAGCCAAGGATGGCACAGCTACGAGCAGTACTTC

V gene: TRBV28
J gene: TRBJ2-7
clone size: NA
D gene: TRBD1
CDR3 protein: CASRPPGQGAFEQYF
CDR3 DNA: TGTGCCAGCAGACCCCCGGGACAGGGGGCGTTCGAGCAGTACTTC

V gene: TRBV18
J gene: TRBJ2-1
clone size: few
D gene: NA
CDR3 protein: CASSPGRSYNEQFF
CDR3 DNA: TGTGCCAGCTCACCGGGGCGCTCCTACAATGAGCAGTTCTTC

V gene: TRBV30
J gene: TRBJ2-7
clone size: NA
D gene: TRBD1
CDR3 protein: CAWRTGSWEQYF
CDR3 DNA: TGTGCCTGGCGGACAGGGTCTTGGGAGCAGTACTTC

V gene: TRBV28
J gene: TRBJ2-4
clone size: once
D gene: TRBD1
CDR3 protein: CASRRQGVAKNIQYF
CDR3 DNA: TGTGCCAGTAGACGACAGGGGGTAGCCAAAAACATTCAGTACTTC

V gene: TRBV6-4
J gene: TRBJ2-1
clone size: many
D gene: NA
CDR3 protein: CASSPPGIEPHNEQFF
CDR3 DNA: TGTGCCAGCAGCCCCCCAGGGATAGAACCCCACAATGAGCAGTTCTTC

V gene: TRBV5-6
J gene: TRBJ2-1
clone size: NA
D gene: NA
CDR3 protein: CASSLVGSEQFF
CDR3 DNA: TGTGCCAGCAGCTTGGTGGGCTCTGAGCAGTTCTTC

V gene: TRBV27
J gene: TRBJ1-2
clone size: few
D gene: NA
CDR3 protein: CASRGPLDGYTF
CDR3 DNA: TGTGCCAGCAGGGGGCCGCTCGATGGCTACACCTTC

V gene: TRBV27
J gene: TRBJ2-2
clone size: NA
D gene: NA
CDR3 protein: CASSFLPFAGKSPGELFF
CDR3 DNA: TGTGCCAGCAGTTTTCTTCCTTTTGCGGGAAAATCCCCCGGGGAGCTGTTTTTT

V gene: TRBV7-2
J gene: TRBJ2-1
clone size: NA
D gene: NA
CDR3 protein: CASSLSRGNAYNEQFF
CDR3 DNA: TGTGCCAGCAGCTTATCCCGCGGAAACGCCTACAATGAGCAGTTCTTC

V gene: TRBV5-1
J gene: TRBJ2-7
clone size: NA
D gene: TRBD1
CDR3 protein: CASSLSGTGPYEQYF
CDR3 DNA: TGCGCCAGCAGCCTGTCCGGGACAGGTCCCTACGAGCAGTACTTC

V gene: TRBV4-3
J gene: TRBJ2-1
clone size: NA
D gene: NA
CDR3 protein: CASSQELSYNEQFF
CDR3 DNA: TGCGCCAGCAGCCAAGAACTCTCCTACAATGAGCAGTTCTTC

V gene: TRBV6-5
J gene: TRBJ1-5
clone size: NA
D gene: NA
CDR3 protein: CASEAGGTRNQPQHF
CDR3 DNA: TGTGCCAGTGAAGCCGGAGGCACCCGCAATCAGCCCCAGCATTTT

V gene: TRBV30
J gene: TRBJ2-1
clone size: once
D gene: TRBD2
CDR3 protein: CAWSPGTSGSNEQFF
CDR3 DNA: TGTGCCTGGAGTCCCGGGACTAGCGGGAGTAATGAGCAGTTCTTC

V gene: TRBV5-1
J gene: TRBJ2-1
clone size: NA
D gene: TRBD2
CDR3 protein: CASNEGLGLAGGKKLYEQFF
CDR3 DNA: TGCGCCAGCAATGAGGGATTGGGACTAGCGGGTGGGAAAAAACTATATGAGCAGTTCTTC

V gene: TRBV7-3
J gene: TRBJ1-1
clone size: NA
D gene: TRBD1
CDR3 protein: CASSSSGTGGMNTEAFF
CDR3 DNA: TGTGCCAGCAGCTCGTCCGGGACAGGGGGGATGAACACTGAAGCTTTCTTT

V gene: TRBV5-1
J gene: TRBJ2-5
clone size: NA
D gene: NA
CDR3 protein: CASSLALALQETQYF
CDR3 DNA: TGCGCCAGCAGCTTGGCGCTAGCGTTACAAGAGACCCAGTACTTC